These 25 T cell receptor beta chains were sequenced from one sample in a study of identical twins. TCRdb independently ran MiXCR on the 5' RACE reads; one entry per CDR3 protein. Seen here are around 480,000 distinct CDR3 sequences, 14% observed once, and the top ten hold about 0.52%. These data are also associated with another study on yellow fever vaccine responses in identical twins.

Sequenced sample: CD4+ T cells sorted from blood. All receptors come from a woman aged 18-29 years in good health.

This clonotype was recorded a few times. This chain uses TRBV19 with TRBJ2-7; 10 nucleotides match TRBD1. Trimming took 3 bases from V and 3 from J; bases not matched to a gene: 5. CDR1 LNHDA and CDR2 SQIVND come from the germline V gene (reference sequence). CDR3 length equals 15 residues. This CDR3 reads CASSIGTGAVYEQYF. The CDR3, as DNA: TGTGCCAGTAGTATTGGGACAGGGGCAGTCTACGAGCAGTACTTC.

The table lists this clonotype with a few counts. The genes are TRBV5-1 and TRBJ2-7, with no clear D. The CDR3 has 13 residues. Germline V gives CDR1 SGHRS, CDR2 YFSETQ. V was trimmed by 4 bases and J by 6 bases, leaving 14 bases between them. DNA for the CDR3: TGCGCCAGCAGCCCGTCTCAGAGAGCCGAGCAGTACTTC. It is translated as CASSPSQRAEQYF.

J is TRBJ2-3 and V is TRBV12-3 or TRBV12-4, with 10 bases lining up with TRBD2. With 1 base clipped from V and 6 bases from J, the junction kept 10 bases outside the gene matches. CDR3 size: 17 residues. CDR3 region: CASSLEVAGGRRDTQYF. For the CDR3, the DNA is TGTGCCAGCAGTTTAGAGGTAGCGGGGGGCCGGCGGGATACGCAGTATTTT.

CDR3 in amino acids: CASSNQPGELFF. CDR3 nucleotide sequence: TGTGCCAGCAGCAACCAACCCGGGGAGCTGTTTTTT. The chain links TRBV3-1 to TRBJ2-2; D is unresolved. The CDR3 runs 12 residues. Germline CDR1 and CDR2: LGHDT and YNNKEL (reference sequence). V dropped 5 bases and J dropped 6 bases, with 7 bases sitting between them.

This clonotype has a handful of counts. The V and J genes are TRBV12-3 or TRBV12-4 and TRBJ2-3; 11 bases match TRBD2. Trimming removed 3 bases from V and 10 bases from J; junction bases left unmatched: 3. There are 13 residues in the CDR3. DNA of the CDR3: TGTGCCAGCAGTTTTAAGGGACTAGCGGCGCAGTATTTT. Protein: CASSFKGLAAQYF.

The CDR3 DNA follows: TGTGCCAGCAGCCCAGGGGGACTAGCGGGGGTATACAATGAGCAGTTCTTC. Translation gives CASSPGGLAGVYNEQFF. The genes are TRBV7-9 and TRBJ2-1, with 14 bases fitting TRBD2. The CDR3 is 17 amino acids. The germline CDR1 and CDR2 sequences are SEHNR and FQNEAQ (reference sequence). The V gene end was trimmed by 5 bases and the J gene end by 4 bases; junction bases not matched to a gene: 7.

This clonotype has only a few counts. The J gene is TRBJ2-3, the V gene TRBV5-1; 8 bases map to TRBD1. With V trimmed by 6 bases and J by 3 bases, 12 bases remained unmatched. The CDR3 has 16 amino acids. Germline values: CDR1 SGHRS, CDR2 YFSETQ. The CDR3 region has the DNA TGCGCCAGCACGTCTTCCAGGGGGCGCGGGACAGATACGCAGTATTTT. Translated, it gives CASTSSRGRGTDTQYF.

This chain joins TRBV9 and TRBJ1-6, with TRBD1 as a possible D gene (6 bases). The germline V gene encodes CDR1 SGDLS and CDR2 YYNGEE. The CDR3 is 16 amino acids. Trimming stripped 3 bases from V and 10 bases from J, with 20 bases between. The CDR3 here is CASSGRGGQGISPLHF. The CDR3 DNA sequence: TGTGCCAGCAGCGGGCGAGGGGGGCAGGGGATCTCACCCCTCCACTTT. The full variable domain, rest sourced from reference TRBV9 and TRBJ1-6, is DSGVTQTPKHLITATGQRVTLRCSPRSGDLSVYWYQQSLDQGLQFLIQYYNGEERAKGNILERFSAQQFPDLHSELNLSSLELGDSALYFCASSGRGGQGISPLHFGNGTRLTVT.

The genes are TRBV5-1 and TRBJ1-4; maybe TRBD1 (6 bases). The V and J ends lost 4 bases and 5 bases respectively, with 15 bases between them. This CDR3 contains 15 residues. Germline assignment: CDR1 SGHRS and CDR2 YFSETQ. The CDR3 region is CASSQQGIGNEKLFF. The DNA of the CDR3 is TGCGCCAGCAGCCAACAGGGAATCGGAAATGAAAAACTGTTTTTT.

This clonotype was picked up a small number of times. The chain couples TRBV11-2 to TRBJ2-7; the D gene is possibly TRBD2 (6 bases). Trimming pared 3 bases from V and 4 bases from J, leaving 16 bases between. Germline CDR1 reads SGHAT; CDR2 reads FQNNGV. The CDR3 is 15 residues long. CDR3 DNA: TGTGCCAGCAGCTTTACCTCGGGACTTGGATACGAGCAGTACTTC. This encodes CASSFTSGLGYEQYF.

The rearrangement links TRBV24-1 to TRBJ2-1; 14 bases are a match to TRBD2. The CDR3 runs 18 residues. The germline V gene has CDR1 KGHDR and CDR2 SFDVKD. The J segment lost 10 bases and the V segment lost 4 bases, leaving 14 bases of the junction unmatched. CDR3 loop: CATSDSGTSGSRVGEQFF. DNA of the CDR3: TGTGCCACCAGTGACTCGGGGACTAGCGGGAGTCGGGTAGGGGAGCAGTTCTTC.

This clonotype was seen at least ten times. The rearrangement joins TRBV5-1 to TRBJ2-2, with D perhaps matching TRBD1 or TRBD2 (5 bases each). The germline V and J ends were trimmed by 4 bases and 0 bases, with 22 bases remaining between them. The length of the CDR3 is 19 residues. CDR1 is SGHRS and CDR2 is YFSETQ in the germline V gene. The CDR3 DNA reads TGCGCCAGCAGCCCCGGTGCCGGGACCATGAAATCGAACACCGGGGAGCTGTTTTTT. Amino acids: CASSPGAGTMKSNTGELFF.

V gene TRBV7-9 combines with J gene TRBJ2-1; 12 nucleotides align to TRBD2. Trimming cost V 1 base and J 8 bases; bases outside gene matches: 3. The CDR3 loop spans 15 amino acids. Germline loops: CDR1 SEHNR, CDR2 FQNEAQ (reference sequence). CDR3 sequence: CASSLGLAGDDEQFF. CDR3 sequence (DNA): TGTGCCAGCAGCTTAGGACTAGCGGGAGACGATGAGCAGTTCTTC.

The J gene is TRBJ2-1, the V gene TRBV15; 7 positions match TRBD2. V shed 3 bases, J shed 6 bases, and the junction held 17 bases outside the gene matches. This CDR3 is built from 18 residues. The V gene's germline CDR1 is LNHNV and CDR2 YYDKDF (reference sequence). The CDR3 sequence: CATSRGNPLGGGANEQFF. The CDR3 DNA reads TGTGCCACCAGCAGGGGGAATCCTTTAGGCGGGGGAGCCAATGAGCAGTTCTTC.

V and J are TRBV20-1 and TRBJ1-5, with D possibly TRBD1 on 5 matching bases. Germline loops: CDR1 DFQATT, CDR2 SNEGSKA (reference sequence). The CDR3 contains 13 residues. Deletions cut 5 bases from V and 2 bases from J, with 10 bases between. Written as DNA, the CDR3 is TGCAGTGCTCCAAGCAGGGGCAATCAGCCCCAGCATTTT. Protein product: CSAPSRGNQPQHF.

The chain joins TRBV20-1 to TRBJ2-7; possible D gene TRBD2, 7 bases. The CDR3 is 13 amino acids. The ends were cut back, 5 bases at V and 4 bases at J, with 15 bases in the middle. CDR1 and CDR2 (germline): DFQATT, SNEGSKA (reference sequence). DNA for the CDR3: TGCAGTGCTGTTCAGGGAGGGGGTTACGAGCAGTACTTC. Translation gives CSAVQGGGYEQYF.

In its sample, this clonotype was seen a few times. The rearrangement links TRBV6-1 to TRBJ2-2, with 9 nucleotides matching TRBD1. CDR1 MNHNS and CDR2 SASEGT come from the germline V gene. J was trimmed by 0 bases and V by 6 bases; bases with no gene match: 8. This CDR3 is built from 17 residues. The CDR3 loop reads CASRTEQGAPNTGELFF. The CDR3 DNA sequence: TGTGCCAGCAGGACTGAACAGGGGGCCCCGAACACCGGGGAGCTGTTTTTT.

This clonotype has a handful of counts. CDR3 DNA: TGCAGTGCTAGAAGGGGGACAGGGGGTTCCTACGAGCAGTACTTC. It encodes CSARRGTGGSYEQYF. V and J are TRBV20-1 and TRBJ2-7; 11 bases fit TRBD1. The CDR3 totals 15 residues. Germline loops: CDR1 DFQATT, CDR2 SNEGSKA (reference sequence). V shed 2 bases and J 1 base; nucleotides not matched to a gene: 4.

Only a few counts were recorded for this clonotype. The J gene is TRBJ1-2, the V gene TRBV21-1. TRBV21-1 is a known pseudogene. The CDR3 runs to 14 residues. As DNA, the CDR3 is TGTGCCAGCAGCAAAGCGGGGATTAACTATGGCTACACCTTC. Translation gives CASSKAGINYGYTF.

V gene TRBV10-3 combines with J gene TRBJ2-5, with D perhaps matching TRBD2 (8 bases). Germline V CDR1 and CDR2: ENHRY, SYGVKD. Trimming left V 6 bases short and J 2 bases short, with 16 bases between. The CDR3 spans 15 residues. CDR3 sequence (DNA): TGTGCCATCAGCGGGGGGGGGACAGCACAAGAGACCCAGTACTTC. This gives the protein CAISGGGTAQETQYF.

This clonotype has only a few counts. The chain has TRBV10-2 and TRBJ2-3; TRBD2 is a possible D gene (6 bases). Trimming stripped 7 bases from V and 0 bases from J, with 23 bases between. The CDR3 contains 18 residues. Germline V gene sequence: CDR1 WSHSY, CDR2 SAAADI. For the CDR3, the DNA is TGCGCCAGCACTGGAGGGGTGCGTCACCAATTTAGCACAGATACGCAGTATTTT. Translating it yields CASTGGVRHQFSTDTQYF.

The chain joins TRBV6-5 to TRBJ2-6, with D uncertain. The CDR3 is 15 amino acids. CDR1 MNHEY and CDR2 SVGAGI come from the germline V gene. The V gene lost 0 bases and the J gene lost 0 bases, with 3 bases spanning the gap. CDR3 DNA: TGTGCCAGCAGTTACTCGCCCTCTGGGGCCAACGTCCTGACTTTC. It translates to CASSYSPSGANVLTF.

The J gene is TRBJ2-5, the V gene TRBV6-5; D remains ambiguous. CDR3 length: 14 amino acids. Per the germline V gene, CDR1 is MNHEY and CDR2 is SVGAGI. V shed 2 bases and J shed 5 bases, with 12 bases lying between them. The CDR3 here is CASSYGNLGETQYF. The CDR3 region has the DNA TGTGCCAGCAGTTACGGTAACCTCGGGGAGACCCAGTACTTC.

This clonotype has a count of ten or more. The V gene is TRBV3-1, the J gene TRBJ2-2; D is perhaps TRBD2 (6 bases). The germline gives CDR1 LGHDT, CDR2 YNNKEL (reference sequence). The V end was cut by 6 bases, the J end by 4 bases, with 12 bases between. The CDR3 totals 14 residues. The CDR3 spells CASRKGLTTGELFF. The CDR3 nucleotides read TGTGCCAGCAGGAAGGGACTTACCACCGGGGAGCTGTTTTTT.

This clonotype has ten or more counts. The chain has TRBV5-6 and TRBJ2-1, with 8 bases lining up with TRBD1. The CDR3 is made up of 15 amino acids. The V gene end was trimmed by 3 bases and the J gene end by 2 bases; junction bases not matched to a gene: 4. CDR1 and CDR2 (germline): SGHDT, YYEEEE. In DNA form, the CDR3 reads TGTGCCAGCAGCTCTGGACAGGGCCCCTACAATGAGCAGTTCTTC. Translated: CASSSGQGPYNEQFF.